This T cell receptor beta chain was documented in a study of blood T cell repertoires in COVID-19. Study background: Samples came from the United States, Italy and Spain, spanning acute and convalescent COVID-19. Sources were T cells, B-cell-depleted T cells, or PBMCs; the material itself was cDNA or gDNA.

A word on this clone: Other nucleotide sequences from this sample produce the same CDR3.

In the study's own analysis: Counts of nucleated cells, estimated from reference gene primer amplification, were obtained. Produced via immunoSEQ multiplex PCR; TCRdb's table is partial and in-frame only. The V and J calls and the clone size are those of that table, but D and trimming were determined from the DNA. The sample yields more than 80,000 clones, roughly 72% seen once. The CDR3 is 15 residues long. The germline gives CDR1 SGHTA, CDR2 FQGNSA. V shed 3 bases, J shed 6 bases, and the junction held 8 bases outside the gene matches. Specimen: peripheral blood. The source is a woman aged 55-70 years in a cohort sampled during active or convalescent COVID-19. The chain uses TRBV7-2 and TRBJ2-3; TRBD2 matches at 8 bases. This chain's CDR3 is CASSLGGGGQDTQYF. DNA of the CDR3: TGTGCCAGCAGCTTGGGGGGCGGGGGGCAGGATACGCAGTATTTT.